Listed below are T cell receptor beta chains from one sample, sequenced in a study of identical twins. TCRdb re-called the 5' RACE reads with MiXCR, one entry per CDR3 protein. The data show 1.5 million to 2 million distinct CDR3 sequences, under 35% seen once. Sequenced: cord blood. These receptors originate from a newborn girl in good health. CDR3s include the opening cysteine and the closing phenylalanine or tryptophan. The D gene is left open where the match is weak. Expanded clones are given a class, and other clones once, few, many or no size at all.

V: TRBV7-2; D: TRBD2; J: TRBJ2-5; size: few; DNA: TGTGCCAGCAGCTTAGGTTGGACTAGAAAGCTAGAGCAGTACTTC; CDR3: CASSLGWTRKLEQYF
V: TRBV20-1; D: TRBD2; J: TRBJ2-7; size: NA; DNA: TGCAGTGCTAGAGAATGGACTAGCGCCTACGAGCAGTACTTC; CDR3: CSAREWTSAYEQYF
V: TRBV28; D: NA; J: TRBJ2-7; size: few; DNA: TGTGCCAGCAGTATTATATCAGGTCCCGAGCAGTACTTC; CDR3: CASSIISGPEQYF
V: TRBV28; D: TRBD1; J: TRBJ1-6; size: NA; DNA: TGTGCCAGCAGTCCTCCTGGGGGACAGAGTTATTCACCCCTCCACTTT; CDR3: CASSPPGGQSYSPLHF
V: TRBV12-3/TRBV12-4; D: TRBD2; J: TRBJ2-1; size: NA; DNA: TGTGCCAGCGGCGGGGGGTTAAGCTCCTACAATGAGCAGTTCTTC; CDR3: CASGGGLSSYNEQFF
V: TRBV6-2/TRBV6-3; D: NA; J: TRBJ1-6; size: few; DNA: TGTGCCAGCAAGACGTATTGGCAGGATAATTCACCCCTCCACTTT; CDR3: CASKTYWQDNSPLHF
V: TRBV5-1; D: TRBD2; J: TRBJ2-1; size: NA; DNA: TGCGCCAGCAGCTTGGGTAGCGGGGGGGCCTTAGATGAGCAGTTCTTC; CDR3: CASSLGSGGALDEQFF
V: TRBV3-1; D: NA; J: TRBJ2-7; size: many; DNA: TGTGCCAGCAGCCCAGCCGGGGTCTCCTACGAGCAGTACTTC; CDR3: CASSPAGVSYEQYF
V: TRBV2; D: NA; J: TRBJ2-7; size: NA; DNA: TGTGCCAGCGGGGGACGGTACTCCTACGAGCAGTACTTC; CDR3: CASGGRYSYEQYF
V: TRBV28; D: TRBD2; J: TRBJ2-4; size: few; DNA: TGTGCCAGCAGTGAGGGACTAGCGGGAGGCTTCTTCCCGTACTTC; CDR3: CASSEGLAGGFFPYF
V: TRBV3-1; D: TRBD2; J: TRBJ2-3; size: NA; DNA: TGTGCCACCCTGACTTCTAGCGGGGGGCATACGCAGTATTTT; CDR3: CATLTSSGGHTQYF
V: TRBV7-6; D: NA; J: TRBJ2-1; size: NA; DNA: TGTGCCAGCAGCTTGGAGGACAGATACTACAATGAGCAGTTCTTC; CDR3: CASSLEDRYYNEQFF
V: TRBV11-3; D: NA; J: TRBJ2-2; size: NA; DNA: TGTGCCAGCAGCCGGGTGTCAGGGTCGGAAACCGGGGAGCTGTTTTTT; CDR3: CASSRVSGSETGELFF
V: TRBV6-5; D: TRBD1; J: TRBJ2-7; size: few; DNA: TGTGCCAGCACCCGGACAGGGTTGTACGAGCAGTACTTC; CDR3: CASTRTGLYEQYF
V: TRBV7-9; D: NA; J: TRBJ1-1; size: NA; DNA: TGTGCCAGCAGCTTAGGAGGGGGGGCGAACACTGAAGCTTTCTTT; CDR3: CASSLGGGANTEAFF
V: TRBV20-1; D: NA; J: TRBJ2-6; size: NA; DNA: TGCAGTGCTACAGGGGTAGGGGCCAACGTCCTGACTTTC; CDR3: CSATGVGANVLTF
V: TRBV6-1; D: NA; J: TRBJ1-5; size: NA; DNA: TGTGCCAGCAGTGAATCGGTCCAGCATTTT; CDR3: CASSESVQHF
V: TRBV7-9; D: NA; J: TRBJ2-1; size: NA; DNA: TGTGCCAGCAGCCCAACCTGGGAGCAGTTCTTC; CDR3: CASSPTWEQFF
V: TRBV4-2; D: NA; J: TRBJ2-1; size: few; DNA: TGTGCCAGCAGCCAAGAAGGGCTAGGTACCGCCACACAGACTGAGCAGTTCTTC; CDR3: CASSQEGLGTATQTEQFF
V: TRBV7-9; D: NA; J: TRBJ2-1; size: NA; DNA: TGTGCCAGCAGCTCGAGCCGACGGTACTACAATGAGCAGTTCTTC; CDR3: CASSSSRRYYNEQFF
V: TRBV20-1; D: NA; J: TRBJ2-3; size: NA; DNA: TGCAGTGCCCACATTCCCCCGACCCATTTTCCGCAGTATTTT; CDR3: CSAHIPPTHFPQYF
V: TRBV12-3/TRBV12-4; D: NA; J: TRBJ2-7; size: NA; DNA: TGTGCCAGCAGTTATACCGGGTCTAGCTACAATGAGCAGTACTTC; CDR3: CASSYTGSSYNEQYF
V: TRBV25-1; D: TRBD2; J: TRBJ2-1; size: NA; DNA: TGTGCCAGCAGCCCACCGGGACTAGCGGGAGGCGTCTCCTACAATGAGCAGTTCTTC; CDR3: CASSPPGLAGGVSYNEQFF
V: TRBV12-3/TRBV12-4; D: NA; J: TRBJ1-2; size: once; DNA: TGTGCCAGCAGTTTCCCCAGGGAGGGCCTCTATGGCTACAACTTC; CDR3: CASSFPREGLYGYNF
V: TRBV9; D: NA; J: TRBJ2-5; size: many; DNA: TGTGCCAGCAGCGTATACAACGGCCTCCAAGAGACCCAGTACTTC; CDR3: CASSVYNGLQETQYF